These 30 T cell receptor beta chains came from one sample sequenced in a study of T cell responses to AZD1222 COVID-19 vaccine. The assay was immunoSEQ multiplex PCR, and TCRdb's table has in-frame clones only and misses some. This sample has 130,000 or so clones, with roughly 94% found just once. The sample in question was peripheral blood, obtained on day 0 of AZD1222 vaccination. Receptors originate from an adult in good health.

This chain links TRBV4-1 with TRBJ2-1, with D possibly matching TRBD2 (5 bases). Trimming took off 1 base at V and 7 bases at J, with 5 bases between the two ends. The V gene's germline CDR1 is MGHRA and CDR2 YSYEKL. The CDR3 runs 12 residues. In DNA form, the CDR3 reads TGCGCCAGCAGCCAAGCGGGGAATGAGCAGTTCTTC. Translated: CASSQAGNEQFF.

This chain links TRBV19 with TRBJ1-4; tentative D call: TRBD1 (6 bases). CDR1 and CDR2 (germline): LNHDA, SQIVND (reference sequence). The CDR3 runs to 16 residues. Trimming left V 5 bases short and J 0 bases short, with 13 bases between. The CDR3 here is CASSQTPGATNEKLFF. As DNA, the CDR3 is TGTGCCAGTAGTCAAACACCAGGGGCAACTAATGAAAAACTGTTTTTT.

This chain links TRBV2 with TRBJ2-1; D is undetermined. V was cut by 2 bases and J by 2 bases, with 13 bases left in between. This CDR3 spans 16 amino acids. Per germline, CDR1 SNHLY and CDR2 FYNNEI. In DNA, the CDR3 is TGTGCCAGCAGTGAAACGGATTATGCCCCCTACAATGAGCAGTTCTTC. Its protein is CASSETDYAPYNEQFF.

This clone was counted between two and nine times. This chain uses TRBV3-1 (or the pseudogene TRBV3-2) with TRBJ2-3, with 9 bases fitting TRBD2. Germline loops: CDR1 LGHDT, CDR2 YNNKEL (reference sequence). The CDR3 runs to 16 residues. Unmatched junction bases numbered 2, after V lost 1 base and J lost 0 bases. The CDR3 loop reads CASSQALAGSTDTQYF. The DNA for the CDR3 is TGTGCCAGCAGCCAAGCTCTAGCGGGGAGCACAGATACGCAGTATTTT.

CDR3 nucleotides: TGTGCCAGCAGCCAAGACAGGGGGCTCAATCAGCCCCAGCATTTT. Amino acids: CASSQDRGLNQPQHF. This chain joins TRBV6-5 and TRBJ1-5; 10 nucleotides match TRBD1. The CDR3 loop spans 15 amino acids. Germline V gene data show CDR1 as MNHEY and CDR2 as SVGAGI. V lost 6 bases to trimming and J lost 3 bases; unmatched junction nucleotides: 5.

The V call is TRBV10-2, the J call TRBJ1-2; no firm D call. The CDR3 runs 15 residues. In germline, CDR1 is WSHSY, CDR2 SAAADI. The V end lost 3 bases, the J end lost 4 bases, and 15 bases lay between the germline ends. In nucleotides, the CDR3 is TGCGCCAGCAGTGATCGCTGGCCGTCGGGCTATGGCTACACCTTC. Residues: CASSDRWPSGYGYTF.

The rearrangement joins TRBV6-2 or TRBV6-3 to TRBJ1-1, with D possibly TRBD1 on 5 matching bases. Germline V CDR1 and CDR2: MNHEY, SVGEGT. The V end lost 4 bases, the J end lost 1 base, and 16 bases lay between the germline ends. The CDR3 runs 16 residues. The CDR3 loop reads CASSSYSGTSNTEAFF. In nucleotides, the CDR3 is TGTGCCAGCAGTTCATACTCCGGGACTTCGAACACTGAAGCTTTCTTT.

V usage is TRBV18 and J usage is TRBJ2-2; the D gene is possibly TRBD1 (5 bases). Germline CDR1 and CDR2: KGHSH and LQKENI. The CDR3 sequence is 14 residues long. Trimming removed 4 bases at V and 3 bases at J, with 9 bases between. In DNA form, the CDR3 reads TGTGCCAGCTCACGGTCCAGGGACACCGGGGAGCTGTTTTTT. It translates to CASSRSRDTGELFF.

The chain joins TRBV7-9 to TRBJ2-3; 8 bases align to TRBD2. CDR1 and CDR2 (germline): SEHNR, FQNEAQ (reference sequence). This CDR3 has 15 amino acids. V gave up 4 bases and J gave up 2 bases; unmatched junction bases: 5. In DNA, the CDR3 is TGTGCCAGCAGCTCTTTAGCGGGGAACACAGATACGCAGTATTTT. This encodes CASSSLAGNTDTQYF.

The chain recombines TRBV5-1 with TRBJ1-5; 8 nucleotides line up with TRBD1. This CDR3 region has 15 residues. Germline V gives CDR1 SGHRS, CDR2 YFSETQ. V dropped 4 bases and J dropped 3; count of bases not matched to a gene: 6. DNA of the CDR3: TGCGCCAGCAGCCGCGGACAGGGTTTCAATCAGCCCCAGCATTTT. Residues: CASSRGQGFNQPQHF.

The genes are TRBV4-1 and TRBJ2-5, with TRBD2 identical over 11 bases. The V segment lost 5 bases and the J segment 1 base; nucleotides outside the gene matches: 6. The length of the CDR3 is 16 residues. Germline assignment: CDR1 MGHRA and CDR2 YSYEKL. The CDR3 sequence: CASSYPGLAVQETQYF. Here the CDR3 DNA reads TGCGCCAGCAGCTACCCGGGACTAGCGGTCCAAGAGACCCAGTACTTC.

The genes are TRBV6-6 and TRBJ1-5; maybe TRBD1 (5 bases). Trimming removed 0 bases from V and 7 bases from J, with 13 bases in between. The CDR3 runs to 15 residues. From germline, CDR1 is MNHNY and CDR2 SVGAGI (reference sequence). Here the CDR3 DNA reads TGTGCCAGCAGTTACTCCTTTGAGGGGTTCCAGCCCCAGCATTTT. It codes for CASSYSFEGFQPQHF.

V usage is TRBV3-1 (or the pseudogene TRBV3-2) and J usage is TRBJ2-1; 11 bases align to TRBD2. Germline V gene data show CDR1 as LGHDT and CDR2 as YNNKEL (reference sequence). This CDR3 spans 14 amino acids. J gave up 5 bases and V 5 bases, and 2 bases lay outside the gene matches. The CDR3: CASSSGLADNEQFF. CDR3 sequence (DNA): TGTGCCAGCAGCTCGGGACTAGCGGACAATGAGCAGTTCTTC.

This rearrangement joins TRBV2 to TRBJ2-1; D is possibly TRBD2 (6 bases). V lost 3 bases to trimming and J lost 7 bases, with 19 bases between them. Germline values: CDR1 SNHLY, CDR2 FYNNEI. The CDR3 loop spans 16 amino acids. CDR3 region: CASSEGRGTLQNEQFF. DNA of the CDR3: TGTGCCAGCAGTGAGGGTCGCGGGACCCTGCAAAATGAGCAGTTCTTC.

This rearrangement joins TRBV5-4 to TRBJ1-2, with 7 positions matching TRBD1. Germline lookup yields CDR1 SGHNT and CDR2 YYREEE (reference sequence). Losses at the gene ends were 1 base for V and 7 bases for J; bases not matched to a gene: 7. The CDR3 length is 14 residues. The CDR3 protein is CASSLTGQGGGYTF. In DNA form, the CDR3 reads TGTGCCAGCAGCTTGACCGGGCAGGGGGGTGGCTACACCTTC.

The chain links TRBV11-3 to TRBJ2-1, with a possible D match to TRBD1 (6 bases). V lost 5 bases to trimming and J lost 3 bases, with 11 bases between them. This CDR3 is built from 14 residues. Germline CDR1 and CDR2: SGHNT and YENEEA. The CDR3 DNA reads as TGTGCCAGCAGCCTCAGGGGTTACTACAATGAGCAGTTCTTC. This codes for CASSLRGYYNEQFF.

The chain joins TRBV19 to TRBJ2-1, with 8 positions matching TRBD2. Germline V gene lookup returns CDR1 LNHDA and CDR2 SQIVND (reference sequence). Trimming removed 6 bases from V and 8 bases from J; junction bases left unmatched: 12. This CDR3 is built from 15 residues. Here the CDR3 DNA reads TGTGCCAGTAGCCCCTCGGGACTAGGTCTCGATGAGCAGTTCTTC. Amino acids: CASSPSGLGLDEQFF.

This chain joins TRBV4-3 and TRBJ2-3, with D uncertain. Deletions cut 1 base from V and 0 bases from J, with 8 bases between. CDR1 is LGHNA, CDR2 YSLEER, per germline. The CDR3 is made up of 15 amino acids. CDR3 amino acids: CASSQGPSSTDTQYF. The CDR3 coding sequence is TGCGCCAGCAGCCAAGGCCCGTCTAGCACAGATACGCAGTATTTT.

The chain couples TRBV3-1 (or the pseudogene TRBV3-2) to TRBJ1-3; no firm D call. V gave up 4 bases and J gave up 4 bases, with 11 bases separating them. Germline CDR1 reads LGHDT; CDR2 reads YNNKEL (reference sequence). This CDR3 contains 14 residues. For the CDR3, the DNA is TGTGCCAGCAGCCCCAGTTCGGAGGGAAACACCATATATTTT. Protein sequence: CASSPSSEGNTIYF.

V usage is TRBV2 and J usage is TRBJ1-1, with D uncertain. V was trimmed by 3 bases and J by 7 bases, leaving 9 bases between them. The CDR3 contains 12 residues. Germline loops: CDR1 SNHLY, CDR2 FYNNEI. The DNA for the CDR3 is TGTGCCAGCAGTGAGTCCGGTAATGAAGCTTTCTTT. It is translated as CASSESGNEAFF. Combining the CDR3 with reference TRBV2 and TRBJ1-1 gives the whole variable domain EPEVTQTPSHQVTQMGQEVILRCVPISNHLYFYWYRQILGQKVEFLVSFYNNEISEKSEIFDDQFSVERPDGSNFTLKIRSTKLEDSAMYFCASSESGNEAFFGQGTRLTVV.

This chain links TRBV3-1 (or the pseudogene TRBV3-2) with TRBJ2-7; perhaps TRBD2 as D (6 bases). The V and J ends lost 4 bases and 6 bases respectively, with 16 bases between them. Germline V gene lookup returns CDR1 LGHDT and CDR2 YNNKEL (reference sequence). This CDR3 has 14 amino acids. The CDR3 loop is CASSPLGSRTEQYF. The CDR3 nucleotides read TGTGCCAGCAGCCCCCTCGGGAGTAGGACCGAGCAGTACTTC.

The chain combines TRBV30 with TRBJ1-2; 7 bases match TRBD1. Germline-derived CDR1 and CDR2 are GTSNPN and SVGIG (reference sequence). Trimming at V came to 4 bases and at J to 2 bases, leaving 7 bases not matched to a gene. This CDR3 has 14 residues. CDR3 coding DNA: TGTGCCTGGACCCGGGACAGCTCAAACTATGGCTACACCTTC. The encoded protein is CAWTRDSSNYGYTF.

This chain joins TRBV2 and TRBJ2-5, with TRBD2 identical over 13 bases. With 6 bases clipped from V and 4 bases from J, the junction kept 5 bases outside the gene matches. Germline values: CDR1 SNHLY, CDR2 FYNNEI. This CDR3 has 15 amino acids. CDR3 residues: CASSRGLAGRETQYF. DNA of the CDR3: TGTGCCAGCAGCCGGGGACTAGCGGGACGAGAGACCCAGTACTTC.

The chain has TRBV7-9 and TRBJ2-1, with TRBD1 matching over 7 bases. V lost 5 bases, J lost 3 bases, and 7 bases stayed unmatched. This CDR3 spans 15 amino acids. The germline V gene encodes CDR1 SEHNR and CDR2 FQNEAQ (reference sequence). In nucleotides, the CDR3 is TGTGCCAGCAGCGAAAAGGGGGCGGACTACAATGAGCAGTTCTTC. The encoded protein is CASSEKGADYNEQFF.

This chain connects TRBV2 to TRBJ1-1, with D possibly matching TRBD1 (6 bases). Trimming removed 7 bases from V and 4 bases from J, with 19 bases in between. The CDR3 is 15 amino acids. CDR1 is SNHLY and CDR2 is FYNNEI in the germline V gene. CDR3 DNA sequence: TGTGCCAGCACCTCGTTTCCGGGGGCGGGCACTGAAGCTTTCTTT. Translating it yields CASTSFPGAGTEAFF.

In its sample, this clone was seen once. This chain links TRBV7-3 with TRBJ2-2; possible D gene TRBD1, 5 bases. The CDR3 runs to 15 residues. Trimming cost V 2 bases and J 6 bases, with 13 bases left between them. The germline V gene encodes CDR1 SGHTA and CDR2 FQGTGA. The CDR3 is CASSLSRDSPGELFF. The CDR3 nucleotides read TGTGCCAGCAGCTTATCCAGGGATAGCCCCGGGGAGCTGTTTTTT.

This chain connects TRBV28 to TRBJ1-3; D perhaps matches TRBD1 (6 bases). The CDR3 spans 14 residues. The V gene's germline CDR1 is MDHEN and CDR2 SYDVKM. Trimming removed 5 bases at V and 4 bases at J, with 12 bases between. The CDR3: CASSPSDRGNTIYF. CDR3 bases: TGTGCCAGCAGTCCCTCGGACAGAGGAAACACCATATATTTT.

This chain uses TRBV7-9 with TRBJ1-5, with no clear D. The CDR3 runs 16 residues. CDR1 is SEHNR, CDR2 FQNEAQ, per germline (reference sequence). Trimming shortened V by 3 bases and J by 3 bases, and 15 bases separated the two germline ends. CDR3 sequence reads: CASSLGGTPPNQPQHF. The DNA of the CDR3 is TGTGCCAGCAGCTTGGGCGGCACCCCCCCCAATCAGCCCCAGCATTTT. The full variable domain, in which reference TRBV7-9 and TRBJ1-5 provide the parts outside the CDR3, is DTGVSQNPRHKITKRGQNVTFRCDPISEHNRLYWYRQTLGQGPEFLTYFQNEAQLEKSRLLSDRFSAERPKGSFSTLEIQRTEQGDSAMYLCASSLGGTPPNQPQHFGDGTRLSIL.

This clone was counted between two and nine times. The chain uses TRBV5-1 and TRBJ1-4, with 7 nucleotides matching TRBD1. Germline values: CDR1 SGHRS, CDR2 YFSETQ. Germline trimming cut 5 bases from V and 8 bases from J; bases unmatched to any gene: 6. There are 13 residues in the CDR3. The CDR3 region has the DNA TGCGCCAGCAGGAGGGGGCTAGGGGAAAAACTGTTTTTT. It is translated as CASRRGLGEKLFF. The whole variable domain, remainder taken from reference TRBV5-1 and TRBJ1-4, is KAGVTQTPRYLIKTRGQQVTLSCSPISGHRSVSWYQQTPGQGLQFLFEYFSETQRNKGNFPGRFSGRQFSNSRSEMNVSTLELGDSALYLCASRRGLGEKLFFGSGTQLSVL.

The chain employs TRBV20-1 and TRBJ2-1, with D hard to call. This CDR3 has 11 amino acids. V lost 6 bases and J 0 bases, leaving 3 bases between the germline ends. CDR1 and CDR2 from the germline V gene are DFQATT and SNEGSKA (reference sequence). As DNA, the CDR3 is TGCAGTGCCCCCTCCTACAATGAGCAGTTCTTC. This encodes CSAPSYNEQFF.